This T cell receptor (beta chain) was observed in a study of T cell changes during pregnancy in multiple sclerosis. Clones were sequenced by immunoSEQ multiplex PCR, and TCRdb holds only the in-frame ones, with some missing. The sample consists of some 110,000 clones, around nine tenths of them appearing once. V shed 2 bases, J shed 5 bases, and the junction held 8 bases outside the gene matches. Germline CDR1 is SGHVS and CDR2 is FNYEAQ. CDR3 size: 15 residues. This TCR derives from a female donor with multiple sclerosis, enrolled in a pregnancy study. J is TRBJ1-1 and V is TRBV7-6, with 7 bases lining up with TRBD1. The sequenced sample was peripheral blood, obtained in the third trimester of pregnancy. DNA of the CDR3: TGTGCCAGCAGCTTAAGGACAGGTCGGGAAACTGAAGCTTTCTTT. It translates to CASSLRTGRETEAFF.